This record looks at one T cell receptor beta chain sequence and its context. This sample is drawn from a study of T cell changes during pregnancy in multiple sclerosis. The CDR3 covers 13 residues. Germline V lookup: CDR1 SQVTM, CDR2 ANQGSEA. Deletions cut 3 bases from V and 1 base from J, with 6 bases between. Produced via immunoSEQ multiplex PCR; TCRdb's table is partial and in-frame only. The table has tens of thousands of clones, 90% seen once; the top ten hold 0.55% to 0.65%. The sequenced sample was CD4+ T cells from peripheral blood mononuclear cells, obtained in the first trimester of pregnancy. The receptor's source is a female donor with multiple sclerosis, enrolled in a pregnancy study. The chain has TRBV29-1 and TRBJ2-2; the D gene is possibly TRBD2 (5 bases). The CDR3 protein is CSVDRGNTGELFF. CDR3 nucleotide sequence: TGCAGCGTTGATCGGGGGAACACCGGGGAGCTGTTTTTT.